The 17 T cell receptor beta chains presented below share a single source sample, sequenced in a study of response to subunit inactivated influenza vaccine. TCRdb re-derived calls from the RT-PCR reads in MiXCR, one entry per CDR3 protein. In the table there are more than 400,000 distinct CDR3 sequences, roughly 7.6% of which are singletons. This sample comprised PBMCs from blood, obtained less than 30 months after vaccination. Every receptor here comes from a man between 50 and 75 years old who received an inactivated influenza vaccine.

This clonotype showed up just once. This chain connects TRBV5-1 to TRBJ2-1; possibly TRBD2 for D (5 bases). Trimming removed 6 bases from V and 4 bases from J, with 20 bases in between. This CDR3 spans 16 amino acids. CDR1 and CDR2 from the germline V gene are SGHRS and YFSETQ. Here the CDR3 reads CASIPGGGLKYNEQFF. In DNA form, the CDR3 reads TGCGCCAGCATCCCGGGCGGTGGACTCAAATACAATGAGCAGTTCTTC.

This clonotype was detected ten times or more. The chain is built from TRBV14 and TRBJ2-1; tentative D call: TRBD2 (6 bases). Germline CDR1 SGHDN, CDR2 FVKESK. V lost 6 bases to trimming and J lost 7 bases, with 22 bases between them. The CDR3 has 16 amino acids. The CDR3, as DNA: TGTGCCAGCAGACGGGGGAGTAAAGAGATTGTGAATGAGCAGTTCTTC. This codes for CASRRGSKEIVNEQFF.

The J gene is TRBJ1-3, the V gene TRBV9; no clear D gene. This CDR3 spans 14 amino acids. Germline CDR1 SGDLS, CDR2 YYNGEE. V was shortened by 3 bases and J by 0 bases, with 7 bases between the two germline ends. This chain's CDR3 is CASSGSLSGNTIYF. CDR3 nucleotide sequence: TGTGCCAGCAGCGGGTCCCTCTCTGGAAACACCATATATTTT.

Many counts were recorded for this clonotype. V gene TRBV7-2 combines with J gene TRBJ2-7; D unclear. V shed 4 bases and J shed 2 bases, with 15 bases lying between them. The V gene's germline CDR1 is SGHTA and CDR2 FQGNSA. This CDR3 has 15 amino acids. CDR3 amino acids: CASSSVVAAAYEQYF. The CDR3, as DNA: TGTGCCAGCAGCTCAGTAGTGGCGGCCGCCTACGAGCAGTACTTC.

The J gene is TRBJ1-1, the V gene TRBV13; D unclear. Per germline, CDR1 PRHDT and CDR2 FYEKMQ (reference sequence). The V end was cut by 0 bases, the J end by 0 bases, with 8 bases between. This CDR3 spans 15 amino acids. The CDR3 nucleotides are TGTGCCAGCAGCTTAGGAACATTATTGAACACTGAAGCTTTCTTT. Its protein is CASSLGTLLNTEAFF.

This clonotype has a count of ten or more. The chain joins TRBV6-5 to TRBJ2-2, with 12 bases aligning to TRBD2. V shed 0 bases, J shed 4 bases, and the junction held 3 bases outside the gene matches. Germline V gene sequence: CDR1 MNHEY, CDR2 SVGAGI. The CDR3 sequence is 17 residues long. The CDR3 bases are TGTGCCAGCAGTTACTCGTGGACTAGCGGGGTCACCGGGGAGCTGTTTTTT. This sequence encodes CASSYSWTSGVTGELFF.

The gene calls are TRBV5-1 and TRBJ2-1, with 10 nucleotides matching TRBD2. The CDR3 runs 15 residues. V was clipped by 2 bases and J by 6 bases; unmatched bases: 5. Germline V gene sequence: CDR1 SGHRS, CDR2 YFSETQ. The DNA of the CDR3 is TGCGCCAGCAGCTTACTAGCGGGGATTCCCAATGAGCAGTTCTTC. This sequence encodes CASSLLAGIPNEQFF.

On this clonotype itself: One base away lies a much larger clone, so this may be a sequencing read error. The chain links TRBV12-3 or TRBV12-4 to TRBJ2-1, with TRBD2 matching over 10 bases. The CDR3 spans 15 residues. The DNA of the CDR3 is TGTGCCAGGAGTTTGGCTAGCGGGGGTTTCAATGAGCAGTTCTTC. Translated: CARSLASGGFNEQFF.

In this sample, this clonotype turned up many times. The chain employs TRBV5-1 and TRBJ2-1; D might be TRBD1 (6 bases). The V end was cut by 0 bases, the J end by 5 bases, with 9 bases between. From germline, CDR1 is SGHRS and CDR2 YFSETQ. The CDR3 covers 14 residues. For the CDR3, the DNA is TGCGCCAGCAGCTTGGTGGGACAAAACAATGAGCAGTTCTTC. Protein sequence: CASSLVGQNNEQFF.

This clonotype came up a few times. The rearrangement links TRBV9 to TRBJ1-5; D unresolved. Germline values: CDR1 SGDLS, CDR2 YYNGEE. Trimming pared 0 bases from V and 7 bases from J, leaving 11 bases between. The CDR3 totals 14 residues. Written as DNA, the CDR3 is TGTGCCAGCAGCGTAGGGACTTCATACCAGCCCCAGCATTTT. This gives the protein CASSVGTSYQPQHF.

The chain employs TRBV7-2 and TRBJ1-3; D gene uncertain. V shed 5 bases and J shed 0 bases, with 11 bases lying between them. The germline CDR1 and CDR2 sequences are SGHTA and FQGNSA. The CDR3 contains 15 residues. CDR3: CASSRGLSSGNTIYF. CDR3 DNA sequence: TGTGCCAGCAGCCGAGGGCTTTCCTCTGGAAACACCATATATTTT.

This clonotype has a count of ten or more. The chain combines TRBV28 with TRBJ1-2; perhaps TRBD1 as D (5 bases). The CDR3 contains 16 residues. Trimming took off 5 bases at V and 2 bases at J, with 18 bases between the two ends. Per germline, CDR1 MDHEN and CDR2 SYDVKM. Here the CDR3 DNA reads TGTGCCAGCAGTGGGGCCGGGACGGGAACCAACTATGGCTACACCTTC. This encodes CASSGAGTGTNYGYTF.

In nucleotides, the CDR3 is TGTGCCAGCAGTCAGGGACCGAGCAATGAGCAGTTCTTC. It specifies CASSQGPSNEQFF. The V and J genes are TRBV28 and TRBJ2-1; either TRBD1 or TRBD2 may supply D (5 bases each). Trimming pared 5 bases from V and 6 bases from J, leaving 11 bases between. This CDR3 spans 13 amino acids. CDR1 MDHEN and CDR2 SYDVKM come from the germline V gene.

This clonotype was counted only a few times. The CDR3 DNA sequence: TGTGCCAGCAGTTACGGGGAGGGTCTAGCGGGCCATCTCTCCGAGCAGTACTTC. Its protein is CASSYGEGLAGHLSEQYF. V gene TRBV6-5 combines with J gene TRBJ2-7; TRBD2 matches 8 bases. This CDR3 contains 18 residues. From germline, CDR1 is MNHEY and CDR2 SVGAGI. The V and J ends lost 2 bases and 6 bases, in that order; junction bases with no gene match: 18.

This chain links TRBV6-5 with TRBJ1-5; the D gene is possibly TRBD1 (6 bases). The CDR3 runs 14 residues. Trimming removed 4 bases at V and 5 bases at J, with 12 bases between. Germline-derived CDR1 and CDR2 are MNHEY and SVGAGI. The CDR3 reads CASSSRDIDQPQHF. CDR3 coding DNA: TGTGCCAGCAGTTCCCGGGACATAGATCAGCCCCAGCATTTT.

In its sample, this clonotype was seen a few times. The CDR3 region has the DNA TGTGCCAGCAGTTTAGCAGGGCGCCGGGTCACCTTC. This codes for CASSLAGRRVTF. The genes are TRBV12-3 or TRBV12-4 and TRBJ1-2; no reliable D call. CDR3 length equals 12 residues. V lost 0 bases to trimming and J lost 13 bases, with 12 bases between them.

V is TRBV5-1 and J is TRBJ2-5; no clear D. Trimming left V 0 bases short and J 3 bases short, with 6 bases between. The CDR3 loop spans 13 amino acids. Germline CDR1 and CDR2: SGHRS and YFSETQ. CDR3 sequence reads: CASSLATEETQYF. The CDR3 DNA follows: TGCGCCAGCAGCTTGGCGACCGAAGAGACCCAGTACTTC.